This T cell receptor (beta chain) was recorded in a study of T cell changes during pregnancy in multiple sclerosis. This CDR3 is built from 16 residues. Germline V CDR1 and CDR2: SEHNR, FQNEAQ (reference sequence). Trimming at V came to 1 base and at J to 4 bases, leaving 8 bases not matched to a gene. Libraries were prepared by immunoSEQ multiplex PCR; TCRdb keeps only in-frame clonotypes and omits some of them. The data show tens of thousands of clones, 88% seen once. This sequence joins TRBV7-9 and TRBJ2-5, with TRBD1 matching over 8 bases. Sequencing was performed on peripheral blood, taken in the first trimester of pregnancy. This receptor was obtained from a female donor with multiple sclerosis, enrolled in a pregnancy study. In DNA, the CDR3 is TGTGCCAGCAGCTTAGAACTCAGGGGGCGTACAGAGACCCAGTACTTC. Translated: CASSLELRGRTETQYF. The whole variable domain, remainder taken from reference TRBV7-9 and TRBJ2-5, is DTGVSQNPRHKITKRGQNVTFRCDPISEHNRLYWYRQTLGQGPEFLTYFQNEAQLEKSRLLSDRFSAERPKGSFSTLEIQRTEQGDSAMYLCASSLELRGRTETQYFGPGTRLLVL.